The clone carrying this T cell receptor (beta chain) has just a few counts. The data were produced by immunoSEQ multiplex PCR, yet TCRdb's version contains in-frame clones alone and is incomplete. Of hundreds of thousands of clones in the sample, around 80% were seen once. These data belong to a study of blood T cell repertoires in COVID-19. In germline, CDR1 is MDHEN, CDR2 SYDVKM. This CDR3 spans 15 amino acids. V shed 6 bases, J shed 6 bases, and the junction held 11 bases outside the gene matches. The source material was PBMCs or T cells enriched from blood (not recorded which). The chain uses TRBV28 and TRBJ2-5, with 9 bases fitting TRBD2. The receptor was derived from a man aged 25-40 years with acute COVID-19. The CDR3 region is CASSASGALRKTQYF. The DNA for the CDR3 is TGTGCCAGCAGCGCTAGCGGGGCCCTTAGGAAGACCCAGTACTTC.